Following are 14 T cell receptor beta chains from one sample sequenced in a study of blood T cell repertoires in COVID-19. Sequencing was performed with immunoSEQ multiplex PCR; in TCRdb, only in-frame clones are kept and a portion is missing. The sample has 200,000 to 250,000 clones; more than 75% are singletons. The sequencing sample was made of peripheral blood. These receptors originate from a man aged 35-49 years with acute or convalescent COVID-19.

V gene TRBV15 combines with J gene TRBJ2-4; 10 nucleotides agree with TRBD1. The CDR3 has 16 amino acids. J gave up 10 bases and V 2 bases, and 11 bases lay outside the gene matches. CDR1 is LNHNV, CDR2 YYDKDF, per germline (reference sequence). CDR3 DNA: TGTGCCACCAGCAGAACTACTCCCGGGACAGGGGTAATTCAGTACTTC. This codes for CATSRTTPGTGVIQYF.

This chain joins TRBV5-1 and TRBJ2-7; 9 bases are a match to TRBD2. The V gene's germline CDR1 is SGHRS and CDR2 YFSETQ. Germline trimming cut 2 bases from V and 2 bases from J; bases unmatched to any gene: 2. The CDR3 extends over 14 amino acids. The CDR3 DNA reads as TGCGCCAGCAGCTTTAGCGGGGGAGCCTACGAGCAGTACTTC. Its translation: CASSFSGGAYEQYF.

V gene TRBV7-9 combines with J gene TRBJ1-2, with D hard to call. V was shortened by 0 bases and J by 8 bases, with 13 bases between the two germline ends. The length of the CDR3 is 14 residues. Germline CDR1 reads SEHNR; CDR2 reads FQNEAQ (reference sequence). DNA of the CDR3: TGTGCCAGCAGCTTAGCTAGTATATTTGAAGGCTACACCTTC. It yields the protein CASSLASIFEGYTF. The variable domain in full, completed from reference TRBV7-9 and TRBJ1-2, reads DTGVSQNPRHKITKRGQNVTFRCDPISEHNRLYWYRQTLGQGPEFLTYFQNEAQLEKSRLLSDRFSAERPKGSFSTLEIQRTEQGDSAMYLCASSLASIFEGYTFGSGTRLTVV.

This rearrangement joins TRBV18 to TRBJ1-1; TRBD1 matches at 10 bases. The germline V gene encodes CDR1 KGHSH and CDR2 LQKENI. J gave up 11 bases and V 4 bases, and 13 bases lay outside the gene matches. CDR3 length equals 15 residues. CDR3 nucleotides: TGTGCCAGCTCACTTGGCGGGACAGGGGCCCCGGGGGCTTTCTTT. Residues: CASSLGGTGAPGAFF.

This clone was seen only once. V usage is TRBV5-6 and J usage is TRBJ1-2, with D possibly matching TRBD1 (6 bases). The CDR3 has 12 amino acids. The V gene's germline CDR1 is SGHDT and CDR2 YYEEEE. Trimming left V 4 bases short and J 6 bases short, with 10 bases between. CDR3 amino acids: CASSTGIDGYTF. CDR3 sequence (DNA): TGTGCCAGCAGCACAGGGATAGATGGCTACACCTTC.

The V call is TRBV15, the J call TRBJ2-2; D may be TRBD1 (6 bases). The V gene's germline CDR1 is LNHNV and CDR2 YYDKDF (reference sequence). Trimming left V 0 bases short and J 6 bases short, with 14 bases between. There are 16 residues in the CDR3. This CDR3 is CATSRDGRGGAGELFF. CDR3 in DNA: TGTGCCACCAGCAGAGATGGCAGGGGTGGGGCCGGGGAGCTGTTTTTT. Supplemented by reference TRBV15 and TRBJ2-2, the full variable domain reads DAMVIQNPRYQVTQFGKPVTLSCSQTLNHNVMYWYQQKSSQAPKLLFHYYDKDFNNEADTPDNFQSRRPNTSFCFLDIRSPGLGDTAMYLCATSRDGRGGAGELFFGEGSRLTVL.

The chain employs TRBV5-1 and TRBJ2-1; weak D call: TRBD1 (5 bases). CDR1 and CDR2 (germline): SGHRS, YFSETQ. Trimming shortened V by 0 bases and J by 5 bases, and 12 bases separated the two germline ends. The length of the CDR3 is 15 residues. The CDR3 loop reads CASSLGQLPHNEQFF. CDR3 nucleotides: TGCGCCAGCAGCTTGGGACAGTTACCCCACAATGAGCAGTTCTTC.

This chain uses TRBV28 with TRBJ2-6; 10 nucleotides agree with TRBD1. The CDR3 spans 18 residues. From germline, CDR1 is MDHEN and CDR2 SYDVKM. The trim removed 4 bases at V and 4 bases at J, leaving 10 bases unmatched. In DNA, the CDR3 is TGTGCCAGCAGTTCCCGGCCGGGACAGGGGAGAGGGGCCAACGTCCTGACTTTC. The encoded protein is CASSSRPGQGRGANVLTF.

The CDR3 reads CASSADRGINEQFF. CDR3 coding DNA: TGTGCCAGCTCAGCTGACAGGGGGATCAATGAGCAGTTCTTC. This chain links TRBV18 with TRBJ2-1; 9 bases align to TRBD1. Germline V lookup: CDR1 KGHSH, CDR2 LQKENI. The CDR3 is 14 residues long. The trim removed 5 bases at V and 6 bases at J, leaving 5 bases unmatched. The complete variable domain, with remaining parts taken from reference TRBV18 and TRBJ2-1, reads NAGVMQNPRHLVRRRGQEARLRCSPMKGHSHVYWYRQLPEEGLKFMVYLQKENIIDESGMPKERFSAEFPKEGPSILRIQQVVRGDSAAYFCASSADRGINEQFFGPGTRLTVL.

This clone has only one observation. The J gene is TRBJ1-5, the V gene TRBV27, with 7 positions matching TRBD1. V dropped 6 bases and J dropped 1; count of bases not matched to a gene: 6. Germline V gene sequence: CDR1 MNHEY, CDR2 SMNVEV (reference sequence). This CDR3 has 15 residues. This CDR3 is CASSRQGQSNQPQHF. CDR3 sequence (DNA): TGTGCCAGCAGCCGACAGGGTCAGAGCAATCAGCCCCAGCATTTT.

The chain links TRBV7-2 to TRBJ2-1; 7 positions agree with TRBD2. The germline V gene encodes CDR1 SGHTA and CDR2 FQGNSA. V lost 2 bases, J lost 6 bases, and 7 bases stayed unmatched. This CDR3 spans 15 amino acids. The CDR3 DNA reads TGTGCCAGCAGCTTAAGTTTCGGCGGGGGCAATGAGCAGTTCTTC. Encoded protein: CASSLSFGGGNEQFF.

This clone appeared a few times. The V call is TRBV14, the J call TRBJ1-4; unclear D gene. Per the germline V gene, CDR1 is SGHDN and CDR2 is FVKESK. Trimming stripped 1 base from V and 8 bases from J, with 8 bases between. This CDR3 comprises 13 residues. CDR3 sequence: CASSQGLREKLFF. For the CDR3, the DNA is TGTGCCAGCAGCCAAGGATTGAGGGAAAAACTGTTTTTT.

The V and J genes are TRBV6-4 and TRBJ2-3, with 10 bases identical to TRBD2. The germline V gene has CDR1 MRHNA and CDR2 SNTAGT. V was clipped by 10 bases and J by 4 bases; unmatched bases: 11. The CDR3 is 15 amino acids. The CDR3 region is CATSPLAGAADTQYF. The DNA for the CDR3 is TGTGCCACCTCCCCCCTAGCGGGGGCGGCAGATACGCAGTATTTT.

Note on this clone: Mismatch with germline at one junction end may stem from a read error. The chain combines TRBV11-2 with TRBJ1-1, with TRBD1 matching 8 bases. Germline CDR1 SGHAT, CDR2 FQNNGV. The CDR3 length is 14 residues. CDR3 nucleotide sequence: TGTGCCAGCAGCTTAAACAGGGGGAACAGTGAAGCTTTCTTT. It codes for CASSLNRGNSEAFF.